This T cell receptor (beta chain) emerged from a study of cytomegalovirus exposure and HLA in healthy donors. The CDR3 loop spans 14 amino acids. With 6 bases clipped from V and 3 bases from J, the junction kept 5 bases outside the gene matches. Germline CDR1 is MNHEY and CDR2 is SVGAGI. The study ran its PCR with 60 Vbeta and 13 Jbeta primers. Profiled with immunoSEQ multiplex PCR; TCRdb holds only in-frame clones, not every one. This table holds roughly 220,000 clones, 70% found once. Material: PBMCs. The chain carries TRBV6-5 and TRBJ1-2; 9 nucleotides agree with TRBD1. The source is a man aged 35 to 55 in good health and CMV-seropositive. CDR3 sequence: CASSSGTGYYGYTF. Written as DNA, the CDR3 is TGTGCCAGCAGCTCCGGGACAGGGTACTATGGCTACACCTTC.